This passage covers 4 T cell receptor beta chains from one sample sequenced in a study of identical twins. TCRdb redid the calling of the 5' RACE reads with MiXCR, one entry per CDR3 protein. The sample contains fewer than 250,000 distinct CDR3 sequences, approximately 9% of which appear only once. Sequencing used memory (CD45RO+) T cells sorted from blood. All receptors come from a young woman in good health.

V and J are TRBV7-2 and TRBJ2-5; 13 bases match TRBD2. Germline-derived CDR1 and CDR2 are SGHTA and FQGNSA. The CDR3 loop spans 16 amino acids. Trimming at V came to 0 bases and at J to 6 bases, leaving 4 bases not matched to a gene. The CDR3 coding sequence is TGTGCCAGCAGCTTAGCGCAGACTAGCGGGAGGAAGACCCAGTACTTC. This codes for CASSLAQTSGRKTQYF.

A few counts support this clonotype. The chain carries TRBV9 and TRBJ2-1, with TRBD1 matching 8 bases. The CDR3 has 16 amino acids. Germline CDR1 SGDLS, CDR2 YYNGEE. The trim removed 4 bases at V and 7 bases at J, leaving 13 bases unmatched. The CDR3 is CASSLRGQGAQNEQFF. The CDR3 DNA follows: TGTGCCAGCAGCCTTAGAGGGCAGGGGGCGCAAAATGAGCAGTTCTTC.

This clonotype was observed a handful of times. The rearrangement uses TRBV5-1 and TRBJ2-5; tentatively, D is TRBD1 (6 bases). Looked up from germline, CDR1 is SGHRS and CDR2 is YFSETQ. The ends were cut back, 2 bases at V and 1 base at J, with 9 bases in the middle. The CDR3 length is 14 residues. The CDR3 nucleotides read TGCGCCAGCAGCTTCCCAGGGGTCCAAGAGACCCAGTACTTC. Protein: CASSFPGVQETQYF.

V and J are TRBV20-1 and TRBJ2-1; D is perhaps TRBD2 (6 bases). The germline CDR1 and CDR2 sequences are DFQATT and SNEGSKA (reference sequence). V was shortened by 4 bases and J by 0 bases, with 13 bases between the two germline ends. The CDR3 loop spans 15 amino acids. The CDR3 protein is CSATSPGSSYNEQFF. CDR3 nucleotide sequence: TGCAGTGCTACCTCTCCCGGGAGCTCCTACAATGAGCAGTTCTTC.